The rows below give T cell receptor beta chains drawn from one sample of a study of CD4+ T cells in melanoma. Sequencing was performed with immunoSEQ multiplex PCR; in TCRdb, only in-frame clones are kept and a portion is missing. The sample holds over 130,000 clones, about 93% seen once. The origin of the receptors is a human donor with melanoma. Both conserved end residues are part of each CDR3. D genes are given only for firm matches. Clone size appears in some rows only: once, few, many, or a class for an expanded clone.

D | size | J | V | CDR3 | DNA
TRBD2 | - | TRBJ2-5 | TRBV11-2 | CASSFGGAGETQYF | TGTGCCAGCAGCTTCGGGGGGGCGGGAGAGACCCAGTACTTC
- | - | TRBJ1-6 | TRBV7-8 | CASSGRRESSYNSPLHF | TGTGCCAGCAGCGGGCGCAGGGAAAGCTCCTATAATTCACCCCTCCACTTT
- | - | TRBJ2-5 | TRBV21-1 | CASSKEGADRETQYF | TGTGCCAGCAGCAAAGAGGGAGCGGACAGGGAGACCCAGTACTTC
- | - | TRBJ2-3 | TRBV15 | CATSRDLGGADTQYF | TGTGCCACCAGCAGAGACTTAGGAGGGGCAGATACGCAGTATTTT
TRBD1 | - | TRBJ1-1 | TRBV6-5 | CASRATGTGNTEAFF | TGTGCCAGCAGGGCCACCGGGACAGGGAACACTGAAGCTTTCTTT
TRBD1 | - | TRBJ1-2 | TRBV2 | CASSDWTGAYGYTF | TGTGCCAGCAGTGACTGGACAGGAGCCTATGGCTACACCTTC
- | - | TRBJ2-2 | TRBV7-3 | CASSLNAGGLTGELFF | TGTGCCAGCAGCTTAAATGCCGGCGGCCTCACCGGGGAGCTGTTTTTT
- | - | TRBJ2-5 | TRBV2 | CASIYGGLETQYF | TGTGCCAGCATCTACGGGGGGCTAGAGACCCAGTACTTC
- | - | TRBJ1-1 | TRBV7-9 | CASTLLAIQNTEAFF | TGTGCCAGCACCCTCTTAGCTATCCAGAACACTGAAGCTTTCTTT
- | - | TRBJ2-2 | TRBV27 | CASSDGGADETGELFF | TGTGCCAGCTCCGATGGCGGGGCGGATGAGACCGGGGAGCTGTTTTTT
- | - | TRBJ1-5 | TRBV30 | CAWSPSIGNQPQHF | TGTGCCTGGAGCCCCTCGATAGGCAATCAGCCCCAGCATTTT
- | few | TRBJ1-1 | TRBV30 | CAWRPGRENTEAFF | TGTGCCTGGAGACCTGGGAGGGAGAACACTGAAGCTTTCTTT
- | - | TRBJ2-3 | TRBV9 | CATSPARGAADTQYF | TGTGCCACCTCCCCTGCTCGCGGGGCCGCAGATACGCAGTATTTT
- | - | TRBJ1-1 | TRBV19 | CASRRDTMNTEAFF | TGTGCCAGTAGGCGAGATACAATGAACACTGAAGCTTTCTTT
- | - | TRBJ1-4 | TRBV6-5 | CASRPQTPTNEKLFF | TGTGCCAGCAGACCTCAAACCCCAACTAATGAAAAACTGTTTTTT
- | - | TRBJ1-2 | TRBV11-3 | CASSSSYYGYTF | TGTGCCAGCAGCTCTTCCTACTATGGCTACACCTTC
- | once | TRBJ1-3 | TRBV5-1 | CASSLESSGNTIYF | TGCGCCAGCAGCTTGGAATCCAGCGGAAACACCATATATTTT
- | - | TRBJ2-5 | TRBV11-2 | CASSHPRAGKGETQYF | TGTGCCAGCAGCCACCCGCGGGCGGGGAAGGGGGAGACCCAGTACTTC
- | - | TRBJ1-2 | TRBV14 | CASSPRGGSSYGYTF | TGTGCCAGCAGCCCCCGGGGGGGGTCCTCTTATGGCTACACCTTC
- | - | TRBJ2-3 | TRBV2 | CASSTTQKQYF | TGTGCCAGCAGTACCACTCAAAAGCAGTATTTT
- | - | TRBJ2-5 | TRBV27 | CASSVQRGLTQYF | TGTGCCAGCAGTGTACAGAGGGGGTTGACCCAGTACTTC
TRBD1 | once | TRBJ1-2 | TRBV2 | CASKLTGAGGYTF | TGTGCCAGCAAACTTACAGGGGCGGGTGGCTACACCTTC
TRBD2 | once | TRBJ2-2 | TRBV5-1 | CASSPGLANAGELFF | TGCGCCAGCAGCCCGGGACTAGCGAACGCCGGGGAGCTGTTTTTT
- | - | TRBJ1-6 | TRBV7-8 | CASSLRRLNSPLHF | TGTGCCAGCAGCTTACGCCGGCTGAATTCACCCCTCCACTTT
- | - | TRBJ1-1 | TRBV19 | CATTPLEDTEAFF | TGTGCCACTACACCTTTAGAGGACACTGAAGCTTTCTTT
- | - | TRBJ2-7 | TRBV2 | CASSEDRRVDEQYF | TGTGCCAGCAGTGAAGACAGACGCGTCGACGAGCAGTACTTC
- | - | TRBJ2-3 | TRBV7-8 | CASSLGRVGTDTQYF | TGTGCCAGCAGCTTGGGCAGGGTGGGCACAGATACGCAGTATTTT
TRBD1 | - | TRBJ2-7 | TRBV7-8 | CASSSLRYRGPYEQYF | TGTGCCAGCAGCTCCCTAAGATACAGGGGTCCTTACGAGCAGTACTTC
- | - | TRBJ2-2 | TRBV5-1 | CASSANTNTGELFF | TGCGCCAGCAGCGCCAACACGAACACCGGGGAGCTGTTTTTT
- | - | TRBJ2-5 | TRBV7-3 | CASSLGGGQETQYF | TGTGCCAGCAGCCTAGGGGGGGGCCAAGAGACCCAGTACTTC
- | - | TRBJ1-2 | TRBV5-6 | CASSLVTGRDGYTF | TGTGCCAGCAGCTTGGTAACAGGGAGGGATGGCTACACCTTC
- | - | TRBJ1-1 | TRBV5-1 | CASSAQTTGTEAFF | TGCGCCAGCAGCGCTCAGACGACAGGCACTGAAGCTTTCTTT
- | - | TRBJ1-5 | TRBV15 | CATSRDRGVNQPQHF | TGTGCCACCAGCAGAGATCGCGGGGTCAATCAGCCCCAGCATTTT
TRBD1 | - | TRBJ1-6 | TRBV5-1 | CASSLGTGGYNSPLHF | TGCGCCAGCAGCTTGGGGACAGGGGGTTATAATTCACCCCTCCACTTT
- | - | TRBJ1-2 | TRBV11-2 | CASSLSGGAWYGYTF | TGTGCCAGCAGCTTAAGCGGGGGGGCTTGGTATGGCTACACCTTC
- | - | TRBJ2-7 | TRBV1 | CTSSQDRSATLSEQYF | TGCACCAGCAGCCAAGATAGGTCAGCGACCTTATCCGAGCAGTACTTC
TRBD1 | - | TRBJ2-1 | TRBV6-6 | CASSYPMRTGYNEQFF | TGTGCCAGCAGTTACCCCATGCGGACAGGTTACAATGAGCAGTTCTTC
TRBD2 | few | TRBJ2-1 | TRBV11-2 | CASSPGGLAGGGEQFF | TGTGCCAGCAGCCCGGGGGGGCTAGCGGGGGGCGGGGAGCAGTTCTTC
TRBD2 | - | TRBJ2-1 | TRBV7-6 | CASSLRLAGGGDNEQFF | TGTGCCAGCAGCCTGCGACTAGCGGGGGGGGGCGACAATGAGCAGTTCTTC
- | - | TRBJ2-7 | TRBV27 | CASSPRTGAYEQYF | TGTGCCAGCAGTCCGCGGACGGGAGCCTACGAGCAGTACTTC
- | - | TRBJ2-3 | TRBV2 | CASKPLTSTDTQYF | TGTGCCAGCAAGCCCCTGACTAGCACAGATACGCAGTATTTT
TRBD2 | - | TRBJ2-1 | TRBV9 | CASSVGGGAGNWNEQFF | TGTGCCAGCAGCGTGGGCGGGGGGGCCGGTAATTGGAATGAGCAGTTCTTC